The 6 T cell receptor beta chains given below trace back to one sample, sequenced in a study of T cell responses to AZD1222 COVID-19 vaccine. Clones were read by immunoSEQ multiplex PCR, and TCRdb kept only the in-frame ones, dropping some. The data show about 140,000 clones, around 89% seen once. The sample here was peripheral blood, taken on day 0 of AZD1222 vaccination. The receptor source for this set is an adult in good health.

The chain carries TRBV24-1 and TRBJ2-3; 14 bases fit TRBD2. V trimming: 4 bases; J trimming: 6 bases; junction bases outside the gene matches: 8. The CDR3 is made up of 17 amino acids. Germline CDR1 KGHDR, CDR2 SFDVKD. This CDR3 reads CATSEQTSGRVTDTQYF. In DNA form, the CDR3 reads TGTGCCACCAGTGAACAGACTAGCGGGAGGGTCACGGATACGCAGTATTTT.

This chain uses TRBV30 with TRBJ2-3, with 9 bases that match TRBD1. Germline loops: CDR1 GTSNPN, CDR2 SVGIG (reference sequence). The length of the CDR3 is 13 residues. With 2 bases clipped from V and 4 bases from J, the junction kept 1 base outside the gene matches. Here the CDR3 reads CAWSHRGPDTQYF. In DNA form, the CDR3 reads TGTGCCTGGAGTCACAGGGGGCCAGATACGCAGTATTTT.

The chain joins TRBV6-2 or TRBV6-3 to TRBJ1-5, with a tentative D call TRBD1 (5 bases). Trimming removed 5 bases from V and 2 bases from J, with 16 bases in between. In germline, CDR1 is MNHEY, CDR2 SVGEGT. There are 16 residues in the CDR3. The CDR3 DNA sequence: TGTGCCAGCAGTCTTATGCCGGGGCTGGGCAATCAGCCCCAGCATTTT. It encodes CASSLMPGLGNQPQHF.

CDR3 DNA sequence: TGTGCCAGCAGCTTAAGGGCAGGGATTTTTAACAATGAGCAGTTCTTC. This sequence encodes CASSLRAGIFNNEQFF. This chain joins TRBV7-3 and TRBJ2-1, with D maybe TRBD1 (5 bases). V was cut by 1 base and J by 5 bases, with 15 bases left in between. The CDR3 is made up of 16 amino acids. The V gene's germline CDR1 is SGHTA and CDR2 FQGTGA.

CDR3 DNA sequence: TGTGCCAGCAGACCCACCGGGATTTCACGGCAGTACTTC. Translation: CASRPTGISRQYF. J is TRBJ2-7 and V is TRBV19, with D possibly being TRBD2 (5 bases). Germline CDR1 and CDR2: LNHDA and SQIVND (reference sequence). Trimming shortened V by 9 bases and J by 9 bases, and 21 bases separated the two germline ends. There are 13 residues in the CDR3.

V is TRBV11-2 and J is TRBJ1-1, with D perhaps matching TRBD1 (5 bases). This CDR3 has 14 residues. The germline V gene encodes CDR1 SGHAT and CDR2 FQNNGV. The V end was cut by 4 bases, the J end by 4 bases, with 13 bases between. CDR3 sequence reads: CASSSNQGGTEAFF. In nucleotides, the CDR3 is TGTGCCAGCAGCTCGAATCAGGGAGGCACTGAAGCTTTCTTT.